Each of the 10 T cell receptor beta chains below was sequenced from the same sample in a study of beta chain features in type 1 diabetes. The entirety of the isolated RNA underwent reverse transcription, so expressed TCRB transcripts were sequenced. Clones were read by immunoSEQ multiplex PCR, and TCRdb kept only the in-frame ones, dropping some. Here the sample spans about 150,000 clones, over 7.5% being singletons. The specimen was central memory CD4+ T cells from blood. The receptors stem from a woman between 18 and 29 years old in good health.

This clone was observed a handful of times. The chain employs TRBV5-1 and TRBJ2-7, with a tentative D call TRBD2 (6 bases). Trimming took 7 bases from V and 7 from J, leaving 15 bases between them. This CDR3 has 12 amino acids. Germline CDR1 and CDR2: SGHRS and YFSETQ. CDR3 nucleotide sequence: TGCGCCAGCGCGGGTGCGGGAACTGAGCAGTACTTC. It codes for CASAGAGTEQYF. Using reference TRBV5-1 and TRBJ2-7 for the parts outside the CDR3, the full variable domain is KAGVTQTPRYLIKTRGQQVTLSCSPISGHRSVSWYQQTPGQGLQFLFEYFSETQRNKGNFPGRFSGRQFSNSRSEMNVSTLELGDSALYLCASAGAGTEQYFGPGTRLTVT.

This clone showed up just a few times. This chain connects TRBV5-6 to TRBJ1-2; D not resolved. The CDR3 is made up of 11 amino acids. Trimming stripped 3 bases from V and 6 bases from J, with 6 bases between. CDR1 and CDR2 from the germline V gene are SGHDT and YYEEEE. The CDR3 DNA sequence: TGTGCCAGCAGCTCCCTCGATGGCTACACCTTC. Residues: CASSSLDGYTF. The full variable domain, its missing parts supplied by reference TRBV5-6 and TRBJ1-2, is DAGVTQSPTHLIKTRGQQVTLRCSPKSGHDTVSWYQQALGQGPQFIFQYYEEEERQRGNFPDRFSGHQFPNYSSELNVNALLLGDSALYLCASSSLDGYTFGSGTRLTVV.

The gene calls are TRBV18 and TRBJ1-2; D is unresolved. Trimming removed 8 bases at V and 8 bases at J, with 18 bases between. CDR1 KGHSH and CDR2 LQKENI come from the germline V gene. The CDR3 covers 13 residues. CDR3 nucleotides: TGTGCCAGCATGGGGAGGGCACGGCCGGGCTACACCTTC. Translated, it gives CASMGRARPGYTF.

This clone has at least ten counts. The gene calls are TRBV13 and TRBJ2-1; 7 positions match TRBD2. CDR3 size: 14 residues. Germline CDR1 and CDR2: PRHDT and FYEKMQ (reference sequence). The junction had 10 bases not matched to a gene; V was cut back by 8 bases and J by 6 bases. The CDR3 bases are TGTGCCAGCGCCCCCGGAGCGGGAACCAATGAGCAGTTCTTC. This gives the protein CASAPGAGTNEQFF.

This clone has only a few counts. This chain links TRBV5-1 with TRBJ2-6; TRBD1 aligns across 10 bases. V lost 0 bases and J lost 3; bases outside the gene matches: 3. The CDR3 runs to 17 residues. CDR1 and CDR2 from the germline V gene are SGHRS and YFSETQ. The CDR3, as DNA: TGCGCCAGCAGCTTGGGACAGGGGGCTGTTGGGGCCAACGTCCTGACTTTC. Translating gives CASSLGQGAVGANVLTF.

The CDR3 loop reads CSVDSPARRSTEAFF. As DNA, the CDR3 is TGCAGCGTTGATTCCCCGGCCAGGAGGAGCACTGAAGCTTTCTTT. The genes are TRBV29-1 and TRBJ1-1, with no clear D. From germline, CDR1 is SQVTM and CDR2 ANQGSEA. The CDR3 is 15 residues long. Between the trimmed V and J ends, which lost 3 bases and 4 bases, there was a span of 18 bases.

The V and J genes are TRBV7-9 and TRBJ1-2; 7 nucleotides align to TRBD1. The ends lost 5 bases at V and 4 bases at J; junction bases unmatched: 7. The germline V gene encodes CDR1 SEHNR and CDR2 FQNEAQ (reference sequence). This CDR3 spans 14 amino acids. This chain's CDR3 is CASSPRQGFYGYTF. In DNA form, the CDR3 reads TGTGCCAGCAGCCCCCGACAGGGCTTCTATGGCTACACCTTC.

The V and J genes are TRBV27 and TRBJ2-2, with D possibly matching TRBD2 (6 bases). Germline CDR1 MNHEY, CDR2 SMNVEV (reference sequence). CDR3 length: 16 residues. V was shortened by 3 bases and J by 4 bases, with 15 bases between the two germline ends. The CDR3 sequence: CASSLRGWLSTGELFF. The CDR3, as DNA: TGTGCCAGCAGTTTGCGGGGATGGTTATCCACCGGGGAGCTGTTTTTT.

The CDR3: CASSQTAAGGVYNEQFF. The CDR3 nucleotides are TGTGCCAGCAGCCAGACGGCCGCTGGCGGGGTATACAATGAGCAGTTCTTC. The J gene is TRBJ2-1, the V gene TRBV4-2; TRBD2 is a possible D gene (6 bases). V gave up 3 bases and J gave up 4 bases, with 19 bases separating them. The CDR3 runs 17 residues. Germline V CDR1 and CDR2: LGHNA, YNFKEQ.

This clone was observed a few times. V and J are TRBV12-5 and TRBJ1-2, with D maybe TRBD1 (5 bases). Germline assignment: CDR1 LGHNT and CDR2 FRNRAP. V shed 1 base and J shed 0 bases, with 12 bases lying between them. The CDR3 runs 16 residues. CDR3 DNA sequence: TGTGCTAGTGGTTTGGGGACACGTCAATCTAACTATGGCTACACCTTC. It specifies CASGLGTRQSNYGYTF. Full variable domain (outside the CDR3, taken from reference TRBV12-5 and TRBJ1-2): DARVTQTPRHKVTEMGQEVTMRCQPILGHNTVFWYRQTMMQGLELLAYFRNRAPLDDSGMPKDRFSAEMPDATLATLKIQPSEPRDSAVYFCASGLGTRQSNYGYTFGSGTRLTVV.